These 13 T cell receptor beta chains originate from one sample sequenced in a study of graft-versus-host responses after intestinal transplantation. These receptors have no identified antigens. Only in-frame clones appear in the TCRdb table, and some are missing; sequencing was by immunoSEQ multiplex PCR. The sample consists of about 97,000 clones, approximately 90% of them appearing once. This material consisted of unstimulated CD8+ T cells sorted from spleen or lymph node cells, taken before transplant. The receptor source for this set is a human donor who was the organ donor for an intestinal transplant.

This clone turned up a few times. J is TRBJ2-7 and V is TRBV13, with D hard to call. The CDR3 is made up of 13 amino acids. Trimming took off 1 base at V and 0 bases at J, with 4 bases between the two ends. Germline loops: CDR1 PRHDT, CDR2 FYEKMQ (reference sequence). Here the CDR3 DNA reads TGTGCCAGCAGCTTAGACAGCTCCTACGAGCAGTACTTC. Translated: CASSLDSSYEQYF. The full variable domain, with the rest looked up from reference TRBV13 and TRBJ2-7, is AAGVIQSPRHLIKEKRETATLKCYPIPRHDTVYWYQQGPGQDPQFLISFYEKMQSDKGSIPDRFSAQQFSDYHSELNMSSLELGDSALYFCASSLDSSYEQYFGPGTRLTVT.

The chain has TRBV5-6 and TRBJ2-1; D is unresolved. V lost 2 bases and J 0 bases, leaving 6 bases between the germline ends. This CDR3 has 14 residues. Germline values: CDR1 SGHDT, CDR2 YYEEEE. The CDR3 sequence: CASSFPHSYNEQFF. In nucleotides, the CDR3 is TGTGCCAGCAGCTTCCCACACTCCTACAATGAGCAGTTCTTC.

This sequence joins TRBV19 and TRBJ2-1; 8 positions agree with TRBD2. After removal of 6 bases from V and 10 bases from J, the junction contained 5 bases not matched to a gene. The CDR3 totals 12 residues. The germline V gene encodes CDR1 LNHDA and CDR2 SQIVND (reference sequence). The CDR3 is CASSGGAWEQFF. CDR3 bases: TGTGCCAGTAGCGGGGGGGCGTGGGAGCAGTTCTTC.

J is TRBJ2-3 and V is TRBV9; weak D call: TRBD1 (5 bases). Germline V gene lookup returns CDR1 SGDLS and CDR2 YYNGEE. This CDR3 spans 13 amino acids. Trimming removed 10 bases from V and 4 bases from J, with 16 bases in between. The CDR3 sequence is CAGQGELSDTQYF. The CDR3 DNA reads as TGTGCCGGACAAGGAGAACTATCAGATACGCAGTATTTT.

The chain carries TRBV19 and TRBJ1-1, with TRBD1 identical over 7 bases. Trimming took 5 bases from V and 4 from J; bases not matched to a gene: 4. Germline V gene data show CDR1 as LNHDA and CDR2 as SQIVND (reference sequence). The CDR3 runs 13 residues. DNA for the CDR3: TGTGCCAGTAGTGCGACAGGGAGCACTGAAGCTTTCTTT. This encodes CASSATGSTEAFF.

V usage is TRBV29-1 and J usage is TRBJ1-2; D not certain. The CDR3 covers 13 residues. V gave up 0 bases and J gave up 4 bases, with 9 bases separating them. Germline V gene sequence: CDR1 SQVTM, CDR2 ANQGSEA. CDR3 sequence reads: CSVEDLETYGYTF. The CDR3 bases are TGCAGCGTTGAAGATCTGGAGACCTATGGCTACACCTTC. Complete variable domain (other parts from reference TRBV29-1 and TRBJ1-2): SAVISQKPSRDICQRGTSLTIQCQVDSQVTMMFWYRQQPGQSLTLIATANQGSEATYESGFVIDKFPISRPNLTFSTLTVSNMSPEDSSIYLCSVEDLETYGYTFGSGTRLTVV.

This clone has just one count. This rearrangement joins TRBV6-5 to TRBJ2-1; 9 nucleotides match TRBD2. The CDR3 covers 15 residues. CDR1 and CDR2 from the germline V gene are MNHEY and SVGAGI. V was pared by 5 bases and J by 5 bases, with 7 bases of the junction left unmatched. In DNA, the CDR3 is TGTGCCAGCAGTCGGGGACTAGCAGGGGACAATGAGCAGTTCTTC. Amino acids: CASSRGLAGDNEQFF.

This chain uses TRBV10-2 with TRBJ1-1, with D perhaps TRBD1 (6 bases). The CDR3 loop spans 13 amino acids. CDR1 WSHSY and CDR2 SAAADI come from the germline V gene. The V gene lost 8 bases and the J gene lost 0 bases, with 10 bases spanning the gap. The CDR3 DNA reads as TGCGCCAGCTCACAGGGATTGAACACTGAAGCTTTCTTT. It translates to CASSQGLNTEAFF.

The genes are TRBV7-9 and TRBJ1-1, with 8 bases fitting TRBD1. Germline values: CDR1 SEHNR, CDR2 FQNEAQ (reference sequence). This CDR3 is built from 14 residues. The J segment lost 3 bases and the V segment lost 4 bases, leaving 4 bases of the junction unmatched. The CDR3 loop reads CASSSLGQDTEAFF. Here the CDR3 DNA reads TGTGCCAGCAGCTCATTGGGACAGGACACTGAAGCTTTCTTT.

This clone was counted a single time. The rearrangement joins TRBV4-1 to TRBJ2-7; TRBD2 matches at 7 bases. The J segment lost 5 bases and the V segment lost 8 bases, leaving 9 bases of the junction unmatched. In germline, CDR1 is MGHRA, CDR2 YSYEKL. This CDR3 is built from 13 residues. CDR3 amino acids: CASSPTSVDEQYF. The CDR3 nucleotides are TGCGCCAGCTCCCCTACTAGCGTTGACGAGCAGTACTTC.

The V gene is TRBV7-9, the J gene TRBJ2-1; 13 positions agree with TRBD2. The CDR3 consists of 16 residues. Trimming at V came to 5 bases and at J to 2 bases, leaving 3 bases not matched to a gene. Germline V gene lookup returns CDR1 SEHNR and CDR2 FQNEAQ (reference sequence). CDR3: CASSLGTSGAYNEQFF. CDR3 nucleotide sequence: TGTGCCAGCAGCCTAGGGACTAGCGGGGCCTACAATGAGCAGTTCTTC. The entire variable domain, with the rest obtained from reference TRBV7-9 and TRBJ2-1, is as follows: DTGVSQNPRHKITKRGQNVTFRCDPISEHNRLYWYRQTLGQGPEFLTYFQNEAQLEKSRLLSDRFSAERPKGSFSTLEIQRTEQGDSAMYLCASSLGTSGAYNEQFFGPGTRLTVL.

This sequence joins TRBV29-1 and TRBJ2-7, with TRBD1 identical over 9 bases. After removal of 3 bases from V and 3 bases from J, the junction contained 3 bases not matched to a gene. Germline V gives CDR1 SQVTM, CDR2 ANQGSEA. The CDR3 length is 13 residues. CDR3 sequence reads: CSVEGTGIYEQYF. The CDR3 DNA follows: TGCAGCGTTGAGGGGACAGGGATCTACGAGCAGTACTTC.

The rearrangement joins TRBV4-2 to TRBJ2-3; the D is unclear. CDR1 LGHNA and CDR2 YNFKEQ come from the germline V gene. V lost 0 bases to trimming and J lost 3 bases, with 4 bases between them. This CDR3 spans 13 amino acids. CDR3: CASSQDLTDTQYF. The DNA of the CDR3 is TGTGCCAGCAGCCAAGACCTTACAGATACGCAGTATTTT.